This T cell receptor (beta chain) is from a study of T cell changes during pregnancy in multiple sclerosis. From germline, CDR1 is KGHSH and CDR2 LQKENI. V was clipped by 3 bases and J by 5 bases; unmatched bases: 6. The CDR3 is 15 amino acids. TCRdb keeps only in-frame clones here, not all; method: immunoSEQ multiplex PCR. The data show approximately 59,000 clones, approximately 90% seen once. The source material was peripheral blood, sampled in the third trimester of pregnancy. The receptor comes from a female donor in good health, enrolled as a control in a pregnancy study. The rearrangement uses TRBV18 and TRBJ1-1; 10 positions agree with TRBD1. The CDR3 is CASSPRQGAGTEAFF. Here the CDR3 DNA reads TGTGCCAGCTCACCTCGACAGGGGGCTGGGACTGAAGCTTTCTTT.